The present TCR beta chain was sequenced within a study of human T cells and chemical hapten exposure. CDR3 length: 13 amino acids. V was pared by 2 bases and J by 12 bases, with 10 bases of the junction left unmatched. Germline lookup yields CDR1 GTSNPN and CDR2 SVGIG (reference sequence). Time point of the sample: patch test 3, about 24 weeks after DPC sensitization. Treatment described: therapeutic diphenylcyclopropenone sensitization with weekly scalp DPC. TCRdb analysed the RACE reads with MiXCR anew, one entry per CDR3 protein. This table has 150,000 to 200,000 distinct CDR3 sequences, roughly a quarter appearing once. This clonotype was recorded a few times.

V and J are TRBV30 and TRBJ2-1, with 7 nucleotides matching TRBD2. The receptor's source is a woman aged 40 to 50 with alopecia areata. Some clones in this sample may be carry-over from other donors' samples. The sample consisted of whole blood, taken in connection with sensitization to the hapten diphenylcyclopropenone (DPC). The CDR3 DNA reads TGTGCCTGGAGTCAGCTAGCTACGGGAGGGCAGTTCTTC. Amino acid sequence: CAWSQLATGGQFF.